The present T cell receptor (beta chain) was sequenced within a study of neurological immune-mediated disorders. Every sequencing run returned over 160 million TCR-beta sequences, which were derived from 15-18 subjects. Via MiXCR, TCRdb re-called the 5' RACE reads, giving one row per CDR3 protein. Of tens of thousands of distinct CDR3 sequences listed, about 7% were seen once; the top ten hold around 4.5%. Losses at the gene ends were 3 bases for V and 4 bases for J; bases not matched to a gene: 7. Germline CDR1 and CDR2: SQVTM and ANQGSEA. The length of the CDR3 is 14 residues. The table lists this clonotype with many counts.

This chain uses TRBV29-1 with TRBJ1-1; 8 nucleotides match TRBD1. Sequencing was done on a sample of PBMCs. The sequence was collected from a woman in her 40s in good health. CDR3 bases: TGCAGCGTTGAGGTCACAGGGGGAGGCACTGAAGCTTTCTTT. This codes for CSVEVTGGGTEAFF.